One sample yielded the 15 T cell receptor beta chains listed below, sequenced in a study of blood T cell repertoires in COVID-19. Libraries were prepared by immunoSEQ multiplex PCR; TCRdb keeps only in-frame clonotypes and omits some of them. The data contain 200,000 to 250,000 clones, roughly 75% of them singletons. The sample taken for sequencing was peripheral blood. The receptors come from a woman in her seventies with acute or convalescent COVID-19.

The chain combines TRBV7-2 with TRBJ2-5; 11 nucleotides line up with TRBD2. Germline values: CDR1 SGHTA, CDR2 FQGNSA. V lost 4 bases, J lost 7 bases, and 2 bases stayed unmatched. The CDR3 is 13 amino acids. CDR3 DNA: TGTGCCAGCAGCTCAGGGACTAGCGGGACCCAGTACTTC. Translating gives CASSSGTSGTQYF.

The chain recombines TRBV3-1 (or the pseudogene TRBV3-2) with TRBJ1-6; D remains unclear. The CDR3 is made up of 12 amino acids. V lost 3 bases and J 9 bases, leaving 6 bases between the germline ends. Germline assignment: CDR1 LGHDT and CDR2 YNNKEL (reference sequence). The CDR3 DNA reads TGTGCCAGCAGCCAGTCGGGTTCACCCCTCCACTTT. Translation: CASSQSGSPLHF.

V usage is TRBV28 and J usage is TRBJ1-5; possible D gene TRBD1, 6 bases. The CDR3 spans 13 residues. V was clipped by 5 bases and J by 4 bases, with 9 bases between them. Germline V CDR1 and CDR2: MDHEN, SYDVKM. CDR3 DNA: TGTGCCAGCAGTGGACAGTGGAATCAGCCCCAGCATTTT. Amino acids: CASSGQWNQPQHF.

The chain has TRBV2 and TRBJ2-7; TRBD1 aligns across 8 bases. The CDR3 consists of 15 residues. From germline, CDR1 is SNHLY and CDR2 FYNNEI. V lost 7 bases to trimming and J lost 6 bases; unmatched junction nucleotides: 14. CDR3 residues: CASTLLGQGESEQYF. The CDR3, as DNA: TGTGCCAGCACCCTCCTCGGACAGGGAGAAAGCGAGCAGTACTTC.

The CDR3 coding sequence is TGTGCCTGGAGTGCCCCAGGCGGCACAGATACGCAGTATTTT. This encodes CAWSAPGGTDTQYF. The chain has TRBV30 and TRBJ2-3, with D unclear. The V gene lost 1 base and the J gene lost 1 base, with 9 bases spanning the gap. This CDR3 has 14 amino acids. CDR1 GTSNPN and CDR2 SVGIG come from the germline V gene (reference sequence).

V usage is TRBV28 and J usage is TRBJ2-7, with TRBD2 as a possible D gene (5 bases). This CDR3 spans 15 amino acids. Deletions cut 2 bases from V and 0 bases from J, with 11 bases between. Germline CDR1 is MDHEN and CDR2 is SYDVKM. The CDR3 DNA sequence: TGTGCCAGCAGTTTAGATAGCGCGGGCTCCTACGAGCAGTACTTC. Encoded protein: CASSLDSAGSYEQYF.

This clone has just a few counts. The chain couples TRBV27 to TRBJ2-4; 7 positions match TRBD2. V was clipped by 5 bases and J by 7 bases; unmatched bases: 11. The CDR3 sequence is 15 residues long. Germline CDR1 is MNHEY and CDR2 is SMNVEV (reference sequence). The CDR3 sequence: CASSIAGTLTNIQYF. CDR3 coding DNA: TGTGCCAGCAGTATAGCGGGTACCCTTACGAACATTCAGTACTTC.

The CDR3 region has the DNA TGTGCCAGTAGGACAGGGCCCAAGCCTGCAAATGAGCAGTTCTTC. Protein sequence: CASRTGPKPANEQFF. This sequence joins TRBV19 and TRBJ2-1; 7 bases are shared with TRBD1. V gave up 6 bases and J gave up 7 bases; unmatched junction bases: 12. CDR3 size: 15 residues. The V gene's germline CDR1 is LNHDA and CDR2 SQIVND (reference sequence). Complete variable domain (other parts from reference TRBV19 and TRBJ2-1): DGGITQSPKYLFRKEGQNVTLSCEQNLNHDAMYWYRQDPGQGLRLIYYSQIVNDFQKGDIAEGYSVSREKKESFPLTVTSAQKNPTAFYLCASRTGPKPANEQFFGPGTRLTVL.

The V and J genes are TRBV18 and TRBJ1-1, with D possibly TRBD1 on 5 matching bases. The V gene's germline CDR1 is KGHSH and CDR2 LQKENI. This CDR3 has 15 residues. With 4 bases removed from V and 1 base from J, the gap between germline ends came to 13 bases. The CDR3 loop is CASSLGGAANTEAFF. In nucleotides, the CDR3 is TGTGCCAGCTCACTGGGAGGGGCGGCGAACACTGAAGCTTTCTTT.

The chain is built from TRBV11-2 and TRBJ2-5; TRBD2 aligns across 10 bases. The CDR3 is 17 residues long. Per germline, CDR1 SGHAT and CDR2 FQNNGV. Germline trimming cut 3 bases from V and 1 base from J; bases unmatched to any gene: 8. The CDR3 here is CASSFGRGLAAQETQYF. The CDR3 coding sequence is TGTGCCAGCAGCTTTGGGCGTGGACTAGCGGCCCAAGAGACCCAGTACTTC.

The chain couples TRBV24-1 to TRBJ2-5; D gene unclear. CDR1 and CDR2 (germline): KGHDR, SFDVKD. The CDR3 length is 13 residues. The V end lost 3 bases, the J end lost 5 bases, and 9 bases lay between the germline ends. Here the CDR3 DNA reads TGTGCCACCAGTGATGGGTCCAGGGAGACCCAGTACTTC. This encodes CATSDGSRETQYF.

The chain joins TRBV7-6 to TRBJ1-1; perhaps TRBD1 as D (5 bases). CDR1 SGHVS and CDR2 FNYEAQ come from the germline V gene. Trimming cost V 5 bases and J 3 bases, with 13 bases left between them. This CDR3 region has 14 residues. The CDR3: CASSPADSYTEAFF. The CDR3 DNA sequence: TGTGCCAGCAGCCCAGCCGACAGTTACACTGAAGCTTTCTTT.

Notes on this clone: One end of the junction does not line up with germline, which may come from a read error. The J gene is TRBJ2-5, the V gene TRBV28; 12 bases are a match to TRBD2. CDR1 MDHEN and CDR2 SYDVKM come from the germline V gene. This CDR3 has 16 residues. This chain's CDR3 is CAACETSGGLQETQYF. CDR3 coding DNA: TGCGCCGCTTGTGAGACTAGCGGGGGATTACAAGAGACCCAGTACTTC.

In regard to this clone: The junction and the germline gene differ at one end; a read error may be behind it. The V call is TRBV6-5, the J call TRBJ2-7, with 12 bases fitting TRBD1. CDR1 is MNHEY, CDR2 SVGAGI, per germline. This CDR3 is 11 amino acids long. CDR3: CASSRDRGPPF. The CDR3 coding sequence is TGTGCCAGCAGTCGGGACAGGGGGCCGCCCTTC.

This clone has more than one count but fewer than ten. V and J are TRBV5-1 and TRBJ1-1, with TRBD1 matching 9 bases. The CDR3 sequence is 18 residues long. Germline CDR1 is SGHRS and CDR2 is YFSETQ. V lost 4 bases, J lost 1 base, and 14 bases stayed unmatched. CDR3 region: CASSPQGQGMAANTEAFF. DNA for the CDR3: TGCGCCAGCAGCCCCCAGGGACAGGGAATGGCTGCGAACACTGAAGCTTTCTTT.